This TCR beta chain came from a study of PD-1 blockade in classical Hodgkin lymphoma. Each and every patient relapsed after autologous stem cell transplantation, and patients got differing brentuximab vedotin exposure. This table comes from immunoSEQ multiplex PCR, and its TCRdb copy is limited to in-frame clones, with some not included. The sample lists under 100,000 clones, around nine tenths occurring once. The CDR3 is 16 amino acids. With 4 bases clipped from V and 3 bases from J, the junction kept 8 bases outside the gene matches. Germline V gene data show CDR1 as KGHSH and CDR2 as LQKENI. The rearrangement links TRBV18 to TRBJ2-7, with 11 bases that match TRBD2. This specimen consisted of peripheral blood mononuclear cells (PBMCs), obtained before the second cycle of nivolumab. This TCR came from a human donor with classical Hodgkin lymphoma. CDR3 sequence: CASSRSTSGTLYEQYF. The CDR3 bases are TGTGCCAGCTCACGATCGACTAGCGGGACCCTCTACGAGCAGTACTTC.